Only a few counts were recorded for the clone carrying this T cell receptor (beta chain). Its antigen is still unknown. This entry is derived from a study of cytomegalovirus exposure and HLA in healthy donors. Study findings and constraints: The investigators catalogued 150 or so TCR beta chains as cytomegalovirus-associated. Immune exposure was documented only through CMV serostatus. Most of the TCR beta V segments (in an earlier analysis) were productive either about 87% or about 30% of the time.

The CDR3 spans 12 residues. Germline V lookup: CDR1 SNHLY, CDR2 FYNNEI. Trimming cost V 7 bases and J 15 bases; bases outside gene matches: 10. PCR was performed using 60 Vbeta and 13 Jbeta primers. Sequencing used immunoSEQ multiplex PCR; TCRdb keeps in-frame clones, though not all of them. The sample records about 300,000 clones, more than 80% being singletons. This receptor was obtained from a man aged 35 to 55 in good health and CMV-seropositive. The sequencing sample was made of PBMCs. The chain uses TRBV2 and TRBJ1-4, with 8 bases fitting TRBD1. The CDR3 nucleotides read TGTGCCAGCACCTCAGGGGGCTTGAGGGTGTTTTTT. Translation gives CASTSGGLRVFF.